What follows are 10 T cell receptor beta chains derived from one specimen sequenced in a study of CD8 T cells in ankylosing spondylitis. TCRdb called the 5' RACE reads again in MiXCR, with one record for every CDR3 protein. The repertoire holds roughly 670,000 distinct CDR3 sequences, roughly 20% seen once, with 19% in the top ten. Study-wide results and caveats: Seemingly characteristic of ankylosing spondylitis blood was a TCR beta motif consisting of several highly homologous variants.

Which antigens these TCRs recognize remains unknown. The sequenced sample consisted of blood, either unsorted or a sorted T cell fraction (not recorded which). The receptors here all came from a male donor with ankylosing spondylitis.

CDR3 sequence: CASSTGTGTEAFF. Written as DNA, the CDR3 is TGTGCCAGCAGCACCGGGACGGGAACTGAAGCTTTCTTT. V is TRBV2 and J is TRBJ1-1; possibly TRBD1 for D (5 bases). Germline V gene data show CDR1 as SNHLY and CDR2 as FYNNEI. The CDR3 loop spans 13 amino acids. Trimming took 6 bases from V and 5 from J, leaving 13 bases between them.

This chain links TRBV11-2 with TRBJ2-3, with 9 bases that match TRBD1. The CDR3 totals 19 residues. Germline V gene data show CDR1 as SGHAT and CDR2 as FQNNGV. Germline trimming cut 4 bases from V and 1 base from J; bases unmatched to any gene: 15. Written as DNA, the CDR3 is TGTGCCAGCAGCTCTAAGGGGACAGGGATTATGTGGGGCACAGATACGCAGTATTTT. Translation: CASSSKGTGIMWGTDTQYF.

V is TRBV11-2 and J is TRBJ2-7; 12 bases match TRBD2. CDR1 and CDR2 (germline): SGHAT, FQNNGV. V shed 2 bases, J shed 9 bases, and the junction held 5 bases outside the gene matches. The CDR3 covers 14 residues. Written as DNA, the CDR3 is TGTGCCAGCAGCTTACTAGCGGGAGGGCCCGGGCAGTACTTC. Protein: CASSLLAGGPGQYF.

This clonotype appeared a few times. The CDR3, as DNA: TGTGCCAGCAGCCTCCGGGAAGGGGACGAGCAGTACTTC. Protein: CASSLREGDEQYF. The chain uses TRBV12-3 or TRBV12-4 and TRBJ2-7, with D perhaps given as TRBD1 or TRBD2 (5 bases each). The V end was cut by 6 bases, the J end by 5 bases, with 14 bases between. The CDR3 runs to 13 residues.

The chain is built from TRBV7-8 and TRBJ2-1, with 10 bases that match TRBD2. In germline, CDR1 is SGHVS, CDR2 FQNEAQ. V was pared by 9 bases and J by 4 bases, with 6 bases of the junction left unmatched. This CDR3 is built from 14 residues. The CDR3 loop is CASSGTSVYNEQFF. Written as DNA, the CDR3 is TGTGCCAGTTCGGGGACTAGCGTGTACAATGAGCAGTTCTTC.

The chain is built from TRBV12-3 or TRBV12-4 and TRBJ2-4; D is uncertain. Trimming stripped 1 base from V and 4 bases from J, with 8 bases between. This CDR3 region has 14 residues. The CDR3 DNA reads as TGTGCCAGCAGTTTAGATGACGGAAAAAACATTCAGTACTTC. Translated, it gives CASSLDDGKNIQYF.

This clonotype was counted only a few times. The chain recombines TRBV18 with TRBJ2-7, with 9 bases that match TRBD1. In germline, CDR1 is KGHSH, CDR2 LQKENI. J lost 5 bases, V lost 5 bases, and 7 bases had no gene match. The CDR3 runs to 14 residues. CDR3 in DNA: TGTGCCAGCTCAGACAGGACAGGGGATCACGAGCAGTACTTC. Protein: CASSDRTGDHEQYF.

J is TRBJ2-2 and V is TRBV11-2; D is ambiguous. Germline V lookup: CDR1 SGHAT, CDR2 FQNNGV. The CDR3 contains 15 residues. With 1 base removed from V and 1 base from J, the gap between germline ends came to 7 bases. The CDR3 spells CASSLAEVNTGELFF. The CDR3 bases are TGTGCCAGCAGCTTAGCTGAGGTGAACACCGGGGAGCTGTTTTTT.

The chain uses TRBV29-1 and TRBJ1-4; D is possibly TRBD1 (5 bases). V shed 6 bases and J shed 0 bases, with 14 bases lying between them. CDR3 size: 15 residues. From germline, CDR1 is SQVTM and CDR2 ANQGSEA. The CDR3 region is CSVVPRDTTNEKLFF. The CDR3 DNA is TGCAGCGTCGTGCCCAGGGATACAACTAATGAAAAACTGTTTTTT.

The chain employs TRBV5-6 and TRBJ2-3; D possibly corresponds to TRBD1 (6 bases). The CDR3 loop spans 14 amino acids. Germline CDR1 reads SGHDT; CDR2 reads YYEEEE. Trimming took off 8 bases at V and 5 bases at J, with 18 bases between the two ends. The CDR3 region has the DNA TGTGCCAGTGACACAGGGAAAGGACGAGATACGCAGTATTTT. Translating gives CASDTGKGRDTQYF.